This TCR beta chain was retrieved from a study of blood T cell repertoires in COVID-19 (dated by TCRdb to the early 2020s). At the level of the whole study: Samples from collaborators originated in the United States, Italy and Spain and spanned both the acute and convalescent phases of COVID-19. The prospective study material was composed of cDNA or gDNA derived from T cells, B-cell-depleted T cells, or PBMCs. Deeply sampled blood TCRbeta repertoires from subjects exposed to, actively infected with, or recovered from COVID-19 were included in the dataset. A freely available public database, intended as a resource for researchers studying the immune response to SARS-CoV-2, is where the repertoires were released. Samples came from the ongoing ImmuneRACE study (first 160 participants) plus 1,254 subjects from 6 global collaborators. Sample metadata almost always included a de-identified subject ID, COVID-19 status, age in years and sex. Where HLA class I and class II types were available, the types were taken from metadata supplied by the sample provider, not from assay-based typing. The paper's findings and limits, for the study overall: Clinical and demographic metadata were provided uncurated, with the amount varying by source and participant.

On this clone itself: This receptor's antigen is unknown. No much larger clone exists at a distance of one base, and base qualities are not known.

TCRbeta CDR3 regions were amplified from genomic DNA using the immunoSEQ Assay, a bias-controlled multiplex PCR. For the original study's pipeline: The number of nucleated cells in each sample was estimated by amplification of reference gene primers within the assay. To quantify the absolute abundance of each unique TCRbeta CDR3 rearrangement, sequence reads were collapsed and filtered. For each sample, productive Simpson clonality was calculated as the square root of Simpson's diversity index across productive rearrangements. TCRdb took over this immuneACCESS table, retaining in-frame rearrangements with V and J assigned. Such tables are incomplete; in checked studies, under half of the missing clones stem from an unresolved V gene, and the remainder is unexplained. That table furnishes V, J and clone size, whereas the DNA furnished D and trimming. The sample table records more than 100,000 clones; approximately 84% of these occur just once. The ten most abundant clones make up 10% to 15% of the sample.

Reading the germline V gene gives CDR1 SGHRS and CDR2 YFSETQ. Inclusive of the bounding cysteine and phenylalanine, the CDR3 is 15 residues long. Kept here is only the CDR3 DNA, which spans 45 bases and is read in frame from base 1. V and J are truncated by 2 bases and 1 base respectively, leaving an intervening sequence of 9 bases. Collaborating institutions collected whole blood in K2EDTA tubes following their own protocols. For TCRbeta analysis, collaborators shipped samples as frozen whole blood, isolated PBMCs, or DNA extracted from either of those sample types. Sequenced material: peripheral blood. Here the chain combines TRBV5-1 and TRBJ1-4; a tentative D call is TRBD1 (5 bases match). This receptor was identified in a human donor in a cohort sampled during active or convalescent COVID-19. The CDR3 region: CASSLSRGTNEKLFF. The DNA reads as follows: TGCGCCAGCAGCTTATCAAGGGGAACTAATGAAAAACTGTTTTTT.